The source of this T cell receptor (beta chain) is a study of early T cells in non-severe SARS-CoV-2 infection. TCRdb itself ran the 5' RACE reads through MiXCR, one entry per CDR3 protein. The table shows 100,000 to 150,000 distinct CDR3 sequences, with 15% occurring only once. The ends were cut back, 3 bases at V and 1 base at J, with 9 bases in the middle. The CDR3 loop spans 13 amino acids. Germline CDR1 reads DFQATT; CDR2 reads SNEGSKA (reference sequence). The clonotype originates from an adult who was a healthcare worker with PCR-confirmed SARS-CoV-2 infection or an uninfected control (not recorded which). The chain couples TRBV20-1 to TRBJ2-5; D remains unclear. Sequencing used whole blood. As DNA, the CDR3 is TGCAGTGCTAGTTTTCAGCTCCAAGAGACCCAGTACTTC. Translated: CSASFQLQETQYF.